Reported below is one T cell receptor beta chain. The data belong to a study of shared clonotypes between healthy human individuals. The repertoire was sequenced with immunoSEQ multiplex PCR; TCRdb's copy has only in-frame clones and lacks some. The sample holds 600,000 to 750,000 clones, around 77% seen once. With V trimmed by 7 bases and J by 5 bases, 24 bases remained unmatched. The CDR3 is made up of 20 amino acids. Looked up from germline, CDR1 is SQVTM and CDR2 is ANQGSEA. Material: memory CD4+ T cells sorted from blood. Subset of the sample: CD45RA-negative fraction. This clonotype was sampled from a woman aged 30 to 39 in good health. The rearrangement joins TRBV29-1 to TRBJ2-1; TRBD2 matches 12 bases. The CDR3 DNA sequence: TGCAGCGCAACCCCCGCCAGGACTAGCGGGAACCAAAGAAGAAACAATGAGCAGTTCTTC. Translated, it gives CSATPARTSGNQRRNNEQFF.